These 27 T cell receptor beta chains were sequenced from one sample in a study of a mutant IDH1 vaccine in newly diagnosed glioma (dated by TCRdb to the early 2020s). Receptor amplification or capture employed the immunoSEQ multiplex PCR assay. The clones in this table, taken by TCRdb from immuneACCESS, are in-frame only. Not every clone is retained; where verified, under half of the shortfall comes from an unresolved V gene, and the cause of the rest is unknown. The sample profile shows nearly 55,000 clones; roughly 80% of them were found once. Around 4.1% of the sample is held by the ten biggest clonotypes. These TCRs' antigens remain unknown. This specimen's time point label, per the study, means: week 35, safety follow-up. Every vaccine dose consisted of 300 ug of a 20-mer mutant IDH1 peptide in Montanide, administered subcutaneously together with topical imiquimod. Sequences were derived from PBMCs, sampled from a glioma patient whose treatment included an IDH1 peptide vaccine. The receptors derive from a woman aged 18-29 years with glioma.

This chain connects TRBV7-2 to TRBJ1-1; no reliable D call. V dropped 9 bases and J dropped 3 bases, with 14 bases sitting between them. Germline lookup yields CDR1 SGHTA and CDR2 FQGNSA. The CDR3 runs 13 residues. The CDR3, as DNA: TGTGCCAGTCTAGGTAGGGCTTACACTGAAGCTTTCTTT. It codes for CASLGRAYTEAFF.

The chain joins TRBV6-5 to TRBJ2-7, with 7 positions matching TRBD2. J was trimmed by 6 bases and V by 5 bases; bases with no gene match: 7. The length of the CDR3 is 13 residues. Germline CDR1 reads MNHEY; CDR2 reads SVGAGI. CDR3 nucleotide sequence: TGTGCCAGCAGTAATTGGGGGGGGAGCGAGCAGTACTTC. Translated: CASSNWGGSEQYF.

This clone appeared once. The V and J genes are TRBV10-3 and TRBJ1-1; D uncertain. The V gene lost 3 bases and the J gene lost 1 base, with 15 bases spanning the gap. This CDR3 has 16 residues. Germline V gives CDR1 ENHRY, CDR2 SYGVKD. CDR3 nucleotides: TGTGCCATCAGTGAAGGTTTGGGCTCACAGAACACTGAAGCTTTCTTT. This codes for CAISEGLGSQNTEAFF.

The chain employs TRBV2 and TRBJ2-3; 10 bases match TRBD2. The junction had 7 bases not matched to a gene; V was cut back by 8 bases and J by 2 bases. The CDR3 length is 15 residues. Germline loops: CDR1 SNHLY, CDR2 FYNNEI. Here the CDR3 reads CASESGRGDTDTQYF. The CDR3 bases are TGTGCCAGCGAAAGCGGGAGGGGTGACACAGATACGCAGTATTTT.

This clone was picked up a small number of times. This rearrangement joins TRBV19 to TRBJ1-5, with a tentative D call TRBD1 (6 bases). CDR1 is LNHDA, CDR2 SQIVND, per germline (reference sequence). This CDR3 is built from 13 residues. Trimming left V 5 bases short and J 7 bases short, with 12 bases between. The CDR3 DNA follows: TGTGCCAGTAGTCCGGGGGGCTGGCAGCCCCAGCATTTT. Its protein product is CASSPGGWQPQHF.

CDR3 residues: CASSHPGGAGSDTQYF. CDR3 nucleotides: TGTGCCAGCAGCCATCCCGGGGGGGCCGGGTCAGATACGCAGTATTTT. V and J are TRBV4-2 and TRBJ2-3, with 8 bases that match TRBD2. The CDR3 spans 16 residues. V shed 3 bases and J 4 bases; nucleotides not matched to a gene: 9. CDR1 is LGHNA, CDR2 YNFKEQ, per germline.

The CDR3 DNA reads as TGCAGTGCTAGGGGGTTTTATGGCTACACCTTC. This sequence encodes CSARGFYGYTF. This chain joins TRBV20-1 and TRBJ1-2; D ambiguous. Germline values: CDR1 DFQATT, CDR2 SNEGSKA (reference sequence). The CDR3 covers 11 residues. Deletions cut 3 bases from V and 5 bases from J, with 7 bases between.

CDR3 DNA sequence: TGTGCCAGCAGCTTAGCGTGGGGTGGCAATGAGCAGTTCTTC. It encodes CASSLAWGGNEQFF. This chain connects TRBV7-6 to TRBJ2-1; no definite D call. The CDR3 totals 14 residues. Per the germline V gene, CDR1 is SGHVS and CDR2 is FNYEAQ. Trimming shortened V by 0 bases and J by 6 bases, and 9 bases separated the two germline ends.

The chain employs TRBV18 and TRBJ2-7; maybe TRBD2 (5 bases). The CDR3 is made up of 12 amino acids. Trimming left V 2 bases short and J 5 bases short, with 7 bases between. From germline, CDR1 is KGHSH and CDR2 LQKENI. As DNA, the CDR3 is TGTGCCAGCTCACCATCGGGGAACGAGCAGTACTTC. This encodes CASSPSGNEQYF.

This clone was seen more than once but under ten times. The J gene is TRBJ1-1, the V gene TRBV30, with 7 nucleotides matching TRBD1. The CDR3 length is 13 residues. Unmatched junction bases numbered 0, after V lost 1 base and J lost 1 base. Germline CDR1 GTSNPN, CDR2 SVGIG (reference sequence). CDR3 residues: CAWSGTGNTEAFF. Here the CDR3 DNA reads TGTGCCTGGAGTGGGACAGGGAACACTGAAGCTTTCTTT.

This clone was seen a few times. The chain uses TRBV5-1 and TRBJ1-1; a possible D gene is TRBD1 (5 bases). Between the trimmed V and J ends, which lost 2 bases and 2 bases, there was a span of 10 bases. The CDR3 runs 14 residues. Germline lookup yields CDR1 SGHRS and CDR2 YFSETQ. CDR3 sequence (DNA): TGCGCCAGCAGCTTCGTAGGGGATAACACTGAAGCTTTCTTT. Translated, it gives CASSFVGDNTEAFF.

The chain has TRBV5-6 and TRBJ2-5, with D possibly being TRBD2 (7 bases). This CDR3 has 14 amino acids. Germline CDR1 SGHDT, CDR2 YYEEEE. The V end was cut by 2 bases, the J end by 3 bases, with 11 bases between. The CDR3 is CASSLGGAEETQYF. DNA for the CDR3: TGTGCCAGCAGCTTAGGGGGGGCCGAAGAGACCCAGTACTTC.

The chain links TRBV25-1 to TRBJ2-7; 7 bases are a match to TRBD2. The CDR3 length is 14 residues. Germline loops: CDR1 MGHDK, CDR2 SYGVNS. The V gene end was trimmed by 6 bases and the J gene end by 5 bases; junction bases not matched to a gene: 10. The CDR3 sequence is CASRNDGRGDEQYF. The CDR3 DNA is TGTGCCAGCAGGAACGACGGACGGGGGGACGAGCAGTACTTC.

The chain combines TRBV7-6 with TRBJ1-1; no clear D gene. Looked up from germline, CDR1 is SGHVS and CDR2 is FNYEAQ. V was clipped by 1 base and J by 8 bases, with 14 bases between them. This CDR3 spans 14 amino acids. In nucleotides, the CDR3 is TGTGCCAGCAGCTTAGAGGACTCCGGAGGGGAAGCTTTCTTT. Its protein product is CASSLEDSGGEAFF.

A few counts support this clone. The gene calls are TRBV10-3 and TRBJ2-2, with D perhaps matching TRBD2 (6 bases). Germline CDR1 is ENHRY and CDR2 is SYGVKD. With 4 bases removed from V and 0 bases from J, the gap between germline ends came to 9 bases. The CDR3 runs 15 residues. As DNA, the CDR3 is TGTGCCATCAGTGGCGGGGTGGCGAACACCGGGGAGCTGTTTTTT. Protein product: CAISGGVANTGELFF.

The chain uses TRBV6-5 and TRBJ1-3, with a weak D call TRBD1 (6 bases). Per the germline V gene, CDR1 is MNHEY and CDR2 is SVGAGI. This CDR3 comprises 15 residues. V was clipped by 5 bases and J by 0 bases, with 11 bases between them. CDR3 bases: TGTGCCAGCAGTCCCGGACAGAGCTCTGGAAACACCATATATTTT. This translates into CASSPGQSSGNTIYF.

The chain joins TRBV7-9 to TRBJ1-1; tentative D call: TRBD1 (6 bases). Trimming pared 6 bases from V and 2 bases from J, leaving 25 bases between. CDR3 size: 18 residues. Germline CDR1 and CDR2: SEHNR and FQNEAQ (reference sequence). In nucleotides, the CDR3 is TGTGCCAGCAGTCACCCCTCCTCACCGGGACACCCTAACACTGAAGCTTTCTTT. Translating it yields CASSHPSSPGHPNTEAFF.

This clone was seen a few times. The CDR3 bases are TGTGCCAGCAGCTCCGTGGGAGCAGGTTACAATGAGCAGTTCTTC. This codes for CASSSVGAGYNEQFF. The chain joins TRBV7-3 to TRBJ2-1; D might be TRBD2 (5 bases). This CDR3 comprises 15 residues. Germline V gives CDR1 SGHTA, CDR2 FQGTGA. Trimming removed 4 bases at V and 4 bases at J, with 14 bases between.

The chain carries TRBV4-2 and TRBJ1-5; D remains unclear. Germline CDR1 LGHNA, CDR2 YNFKEQ. CDR3 length equals 16 residues. Trimming shortened V by 4 bases and J by 0 bases, and 13 bases separated the two germline ends. The CDR3 nucleotides read TGTGCCAGCAGCCTTAGAACCGCGTATAGCAATCAGCCCCAGCATTTT. This codes for CASSLRTAYSNQPQHF.

In this sample, this clone turned up a few times. The V and J genes are TRBV27 and TRBJ1-1; D is perhaps TRBD1 (6 bases). The length of the CDR3 is 15 residues. Trimming took 9 bases from V and 0 from J, leaving 17 bases between them. Germline CDR1 is MNHEY and CDR2 is SMNVEV (reference sequence). The CDR3 region has the DNA TGTGCCAGTTCACAGGGAACAGTGGTGAACACTGAAGCTTTCTTT. Translation: CASSQGTVVNTEAFF.

The chain joins TRBV6-6 to TRBJ2-2; 7 positions agree with TRBD1. In germline, CDR1 is MNHNY, CDR2 SVGAGI (reference sequence). This CDR3 region has 14 residues. With V trimmed by 5 bases and J by 6 bases, 6 bases remained unmatched. The CDR3 region is CASSLSTGPGELFF. The CDR3 DNA is TGTGCCAGCAGTCTATCGACAGGGCCCGGGGAGCTGTTTTTT.

The chain employs TRBV4-3 and TRBJ2-5, with D unclear. With the DNA end fitting TRBJ2-7 better, the J assignment may be wrong. The CDR3 length is 16 residues. Germline assignment: CDR1 LGHNA and CDR2 YSLEER. CDR3 in amino acids: CASSQDRLLSSYEQYF. As DNA, the CDR3 is TGCGCCAGCAGCCAAGATCGACTTCTTAGCTCCTACGAGCAGTACTTC.

The V and J genes are TRBV14 and TRBJ2-7; D not certain. Germline V gives CDR1 SGHDN, CDR2 FVKESK. V was pared by 1 base and J by 4 bases, with 20 bases between. CDR3 length: 17 amino acids. CDR3 DNA sequence: TGTGCCAGCAGCCAAGCCCAAAGAATGGGCAAAATATACGAGCAGTACTTC. Residues: CASSQAQRMGKIYEQYF.

The chain employs TRBV25-1 and TRBJ2-6, with 7 bases that match TRBD1. The germline V gene has CDR1 MGHDK and CDR2 SYGVNS. V lost 5 bases and J lost 3; bases outside the gene matches: 4. CDR3 size: 15 residues. For the CDR3, the DNA is TGTGCCAGCAGTCCACAGGGGTTTGGGGCCAACGTCCTGACTTTC. Encoded protein: CASSPQGFGANVLTF.

V gene TRBV7-9 combines with J gene TRBJ1-1, with a tentative D call TRBD1 (6 bases). The CDR3 sequence is 13 residues long. V lost 3 bases, J lost 7 bases, and 12 bases lay in between. Germline lookup yields CDR1 SEHNR and CDR2 FQNEAQ (reference sequence). The CDR3: CASSFAGEGEAFF. The DNA for the CDR3 is TGTGCCAGCAGCTTTGCAGGGGAGGGTGAAGCTTTCTTT.

The chain uses TRBV19 and TRBJ2-5; 7 nucleotides line up with TRBD1. V was pared by 2 bases and J by 3 bases, with 0 bases of the junction left unmatched. The CDR3 covers 13 residues. Germline V lookup: CDR1 LNHDA, CDR2 SQIVND (reference sequence). CDR3 sequence (DNA): TGTGCCAGTAGTATAACAGGGGAAGAGACCCAGTACTTC. Translating gives CASSITGEETQYF.

V gene TRBV5-1 combines with J gene TRBJ1-4; D unresolved. V shed 1 base and J shed 4 bases, with 11 bases lying between them. This CDR3 region has 15 residues. Per the germline V gene, CDR1 is SGHRS and CDR2 is YFSETQ. The DNA for the CDR3 is TGCGCCAGCAGCTTGCTCGGGCAATTTAATGAAAAACTGTTTTTT. It translates to CASSLLGQFNEKLFF.